This TCR beta chain stems from a study of T cell repertoires in cytomegalovirus infection. Across the study: CMV infection and matching HLA type were both indicated by public TCR beta signatures.

TCRdb reprocessed the reads with MiXCR, giving one entry per CDR3 protein. Among some 440,000 distinct CDR3 sequences listed, roughly 31% were seen once. Study results and limitations: CMV-specific TCR beta clonotypes restricted by HLA-C dominated the ex vivo response. Cumulative public TCR beta family frequency identified carriers of CMV plus the relevant HLA.

Points on this clonotype: The antigen is not known.

V lost 0 bases to trimming and J lost 4 bases, with 7 bases between them. This CDR3 is built from 14 residues. Germline V gives CDR1 MNHEY, CDR2 SMNVEV (reference sequence). The source is a human donor in good health (CMV status not recorded). Some clones in this sample may be carry-over from other donors' samples. Sequenced material: PBMCs. The rearrangement links TRBV27 to TRBJ1-5, with D unresolved. The CDR3 sequence: CASSLSRENQPQHF. DNA of the CDR3: TGTGCCAGCAGTTTATCGCGGGAGAATCAGCCCCAGCATTTT.